This entry is about one T cell receptor beta chain. This clonotype was counted at least ten times. This clone's antigen is unknown. Per-base qualities were not stored, and no clone one base away is much larger. Receptor libraries were prepared by PCR. Sequenced using an Illumina HiSeq 2500. TCR libraries were prepared with molecular barcoding, using unique molecular identifiers to normalize TCRbeta repertoire quantification. In TCRdb, the public reads were trimmed at Q25 with fastp and aligned with MiXCR, with productive beta chains retained. Merged by CDR3 protein, the rows form single entries marked with the most common genes and DNA. The sample table contains roughly 190,000 distinct CDR3 sequences; only one count was recorded for more than 14% of them. Around 13% of the sample goes to the ten largest clones. This sample is drawn from a study of T-cell reconstitution after alpha-beta-depleted transplantation in children (dated by TCRdb to 2015 to 2016). For the study in its entirety: Using TCR repertoire profiling, the study quantitatively followed how T-cell immune reconstitution unfolded in children after TCRalphabeta/CD19-depleted allogeneic hematopoietic cell transplantation.

CDR1 and CDR2, looked up from the germline V gene, are SGHRS and YFSETQ. Relative to germline, V is 0 bases shorter and J is 4 bases shorter, with 10 bases between their ends. From the cysteine through the phenylalanine, the CDR3 covers 14 amino acids. The retained sequence is limited to the CDR3, 42 bases, with the frame set at the first base. Material: PBMCs from the stem cell graft donor, obtained from the stem cell graft. The TCR originated in a human donor who donated a stem cell graft to a child with acute lymphoblastic leukemia. The receptor chain draws on TRBV5-1 and TRBJ2-5; the best D guess is TRBD2, with 6 bases matching. The CDR3 is CASSLAGRGETQYF. The base sequence is TGCGCCAGCAGCTTGGCTGGGCGGGGAGAGACCCAGTACTTC.